A selection of T cell receptor beta chains follows, all from one sample in a study of blood T cell repertoires in COVID-19. Profiled with immunoSEQ multiplex PCR; TCRdb holds only in-frame clones, not every one. The sample carries tens of thousands of clones, about 87% recorded once. Sequencing was carried out using peripheral blood. The receptors were gathered from a human donor with active COVID-19. The donor label of this sample is uncertain. Each CDR3 is given with its conserved first and last residue. A D gene is named only where the DNA matches it firmly. Clone size is given for some rows only: seen once, a few or many times, or a class if the clone is expanded.

>TRBJ2-3|TRBV28|NA|once
CASSSALVIDTQYF
TGTGCCAGCAGTAGTGCCCTAGTTATCGATACGCAGTATTTT
>TRBJ1-3|TRBV15|TRBD1|NA
CAIRQGHTIYF
TGTGCCATCAGACAGGGCCACACCATATATTTT
>TRBJ1-5|TRBV20-1|NA|NA
CSASAYNQPQHF
TGCAGTGCTAGTGCGTACAATCAGCCCCAGCATTTT
>TRBJ2-5|TRBV7-2|NA|NA
CASSLSRAQETQYF
TGTGCCAGCAGCTTATCGCGGGCCCAAGAGACCCAGTACTTC
>TRBJ2-7|TRBV7-9|NA|NA
CASSASSYEQYF
TGTGCCAGCAGCGCCAGCTCCTACGAGCAGTACTTC
>TRBJ1-2|TRBV28|NA|NA
CASSTNYGYTF
TGTGCCAGCTCCACTAACTATGGCTACACCTTC
>TRBJ2-3|TRBV3-1/TRBV3-2|TRBD2|NA
CASSRPPSGGRSRTQYF
TGTGCCAGCAGCCGCCCCCCTAGCGGGGGGCGAAGTAGGACGCAGTATTTT
>TRBJ1-3|TRBV7-6|TRBD1|NA
CASSPGQVLSGNTIYF
TGTGCCAGCAGCCCGGGACAGGTACTCTCTGGAAACACCATATATTTT
>TRBJ2-7|TRBV11-3|NA|NA
CASSKGVGGSYEQYF
TGTGCCAGCAGCAAAGGAGTCGGGGGTTCCTACGAGCAGTACTTC
>TRBJ1-5|TRBV2|TRBD1|once
CASRARGQGRNQPQHF
TGTGCCAGCAGGGCAAGAGGACAGGGCCGTAATCAGCCCCAGCATTTT
>TRBJ2-3|TRBV6-2/TRBV6-3|NA|few
CASSAGAPTDTQYF
TGTGCCAGCAGTGCGGGGGCCCCCACAGATACGCAGTATTTT
>TRBJ2-1|TRBV2|NA|NA
CASTEGSPDEQFF
TGTGCCAGCACCGAGGGTAGCCCCGATGAGCAGTTCTTC
>TRBJ2-5|TRBV30|NA|NA
CAWSVGGDGTQYF
TGTGCCTGGAGTGTAGGAGGGGACGGGACCCAGTACTTC
>TRBJ1-1|TRBV6-5|TRBD1|NA
CASRGQANTEAFF
TGTGCCAGCAGGGGACAGGCGAACACTGAAGCTTTCTTT
>TRBJ2-3|TRBV7-3|TRBD2|NA
CASSWGLAGSDTQYF
TGTGCCAGCAGTTGGGGACTAGCGGGCTCAGATACGCAGTATTTT